This T cell receptor beta chain was recovered during a study of blood T cell repertoires in COVID-19 (dated by TCRdb to 2020 to 2021). Background on the whole study: Samples covering the acute and convalescent phases of COVID-19 were provided by collaborators in the United States, Italy and Spain. Deeply sampled blood TCRbeta repertoires from subjects exposed to, actively infected with, or recovered from COVID-19 were included in the dataset. Where available, HLA class I and class II types were obtained from metadata supplied by the sample provider rather than from assay-based typing. Nearly every sample came with metadata listing a de-identified subject ID, COVID-19 status, age in years and sex. The samples were drawn from the first 160 participants of the ongoing ImmuneRACE study and from roughly 1,300 subjects provided by 6 global collaborators. The material from the prospective study consisted of cDNA or gDNA derived from T cells, B-cell-depleted T cells, or PBMCs. A freely available public database, intended as a resource for researchers studying the immune response to SARS-CoV-2, is where the repertoires were released. Study-wide conclusions, independent of this receptor: Clinical and demographic metadata were provided uncurated, with the amount varying by source and participant.

In the prospective study, participants were about 18 to 95 years old, resided in about two dozen geographic areas of the United States, and were enrolled through a virtual design. In the prospective study, cohorts were assigned on the basis of participant-reported clinical history obtained from a screening survey and a study questionnaire. Each participant in the prospective study had whole blood, serum and a nasopharyngeal or oropharyngeal swab collected by mobile phlebotomists. Over a roughly two-month period, participants in the prospective study had the option of providing additional blood draws and questionnaires. Prospective study blood samples were shipped either frozen or at room temperature before DNA extraction. Comments on this clone: Its antigen remains undetermined. Within one base of it there is no much larger clone, and no base qualities were kept.

TCRbeta CDR3 regions were amplified from genomic DNA by means of the immunoSEQ Assay, a bias-controlled multiplex PCR. As for how the authors treated the data: Nucleated cell counts per sample were estimated from amplification of reference gene primers within the assay. Sequence reads were collapsed and filtered to measure the absolute abundance of every unique TCRbeta CDR3 rearrangement. For each sample, productive Simpson clonality was calculated by taking the square root of Simpson's diversity index across productive rearrangements. Held by TCRdb, this immuneACCESS table contains in-frame sequences only and omits some clones. Under half of the omission traces to an unresolved V gene where checked; the cause of the rest is unknown. For V, J and clone size, that table is used; D and trimming come from the DNA. Here the sample has about 250,000 clones; 85% occur a single time. The ten largest make up approximately 9.6% of the sample.

The cysteine opens and the phenylalanine closes a CDR3 of 15 amino acids. The kept DNA is CDR3 alone, 45 bases in frame from the first base. At the junction V is shortened by 0 bases and J by 0 bases, with 7 bases in between. CDR1 and CDR2, looked up from the germline V gene, are SGHRS and YFSETQ. The clonotype comes from a woman aged 45 to 65 with acute COVID-19. The V gene is TRBV5-1 and the J gene is TRBJ1-5; the D gene cannot be named for sure. Sequencing was carried out using PBMCs or T cells enriched from blood (not recorded which). This receptor has the CDR3 CASSLDNYSNQPQHF. The nucleotide sequence is given as TGCGCCAGCAGCTTGGATAATTATAGCAATCAGCCCCAGCATTTT.